This TCR beta chain was captured in a study of T cell changes during pregnancy in multiple sclerosis. The assay was immunoSEQ multiplex PCR, and TCRdb's table has in-frame clones only and misses some. The table shows more than 35,000 clones, with around 87% occurring only once. The junction had 10 bases not matched to a gene; V was cut back by 5 bases and J by 4 bases. Germline lookup yields CDR1 SGHTA and CDR2 FQGNSA. This CDR3 region has 15 residues. This sequence was found in a female donor with multiple sclerosis, enrolled in a pregnancy study. The rearrangement uses TRBV7-2 and TRBJ1-1, with 7 bases matching TRBD1. Sequences were derived from CD4+ T cells from peripheral blood mononuclear cells, sampled in the second trimester of pregnancy. The CDR3 DNA is TGTGCCAGCAGCGGAGACAGGGTAGTAGGCACTGAAGCTTTCTTT. Encoded protein: CASSGDRVVGTEAFF.